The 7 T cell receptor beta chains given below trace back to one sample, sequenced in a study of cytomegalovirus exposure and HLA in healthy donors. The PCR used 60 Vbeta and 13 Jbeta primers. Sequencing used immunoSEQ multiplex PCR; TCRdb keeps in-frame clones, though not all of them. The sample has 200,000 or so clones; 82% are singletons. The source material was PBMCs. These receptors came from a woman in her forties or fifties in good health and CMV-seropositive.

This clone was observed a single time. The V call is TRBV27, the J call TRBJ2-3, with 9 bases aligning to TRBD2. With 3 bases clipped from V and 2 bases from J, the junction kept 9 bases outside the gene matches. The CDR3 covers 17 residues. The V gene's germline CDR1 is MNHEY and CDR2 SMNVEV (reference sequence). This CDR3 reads CASSLWRGGPSTDTQYF. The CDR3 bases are TGTGCCAGCAGTTTGTGGCGGGGGGGCCCCTCCACAGATACGCAGTATTTT.

DNA of the CDR3: TGTGCCAGCAGTTTATCTTCGGGGGGAGGCACCTACGAGCAGTACTTC. This sequence encodes CASSLSSGGGTYEQYF. The genes are TRBV27 and TRBJ2-7, with TRBD2 matching over 7 bases. With 0 bases clipped from V and 2 bases from J, the junction kept 7 bases outside the gene matches. There are 16 residues in the CDR3. The germline V gene encodes CDR1 MNHEY and CDR2 SMNVEV (reference sequence).

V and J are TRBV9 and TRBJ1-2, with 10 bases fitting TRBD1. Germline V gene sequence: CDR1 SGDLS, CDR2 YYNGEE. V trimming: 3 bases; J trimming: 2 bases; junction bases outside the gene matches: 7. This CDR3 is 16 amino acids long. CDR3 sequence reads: CASSASGTGANYGYTF. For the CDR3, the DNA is TGTGCCAGCAGCGCCAGTGGGACAGGGGCCAACTATGGCTACACCTTC.

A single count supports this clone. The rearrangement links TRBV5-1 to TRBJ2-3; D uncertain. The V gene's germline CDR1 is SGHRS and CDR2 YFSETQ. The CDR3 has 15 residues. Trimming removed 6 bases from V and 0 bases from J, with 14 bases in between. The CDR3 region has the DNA TGCGCCAGCACTAGTATGCAGACTAGCACAGATACGCAGTATTTT. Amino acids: CASTSMQTSTDTQYF.

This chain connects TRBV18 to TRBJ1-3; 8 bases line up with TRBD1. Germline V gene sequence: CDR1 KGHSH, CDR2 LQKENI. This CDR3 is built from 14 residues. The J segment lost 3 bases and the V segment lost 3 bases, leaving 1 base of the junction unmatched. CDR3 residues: CASSPTGDGNTIYF. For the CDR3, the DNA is TGTGCCAGCTCACCGACAGGGGATGGAAACACCATATATTTT.

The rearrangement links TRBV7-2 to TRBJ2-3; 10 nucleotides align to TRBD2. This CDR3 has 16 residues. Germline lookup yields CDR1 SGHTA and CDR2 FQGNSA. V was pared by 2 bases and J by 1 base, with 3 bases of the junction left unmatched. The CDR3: CASSLWLAGGTDTQYF. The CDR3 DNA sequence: TGTGCCAGCAGCTTATGGCTAGCGGGGGGCACAGATACGCAGTATTTT.

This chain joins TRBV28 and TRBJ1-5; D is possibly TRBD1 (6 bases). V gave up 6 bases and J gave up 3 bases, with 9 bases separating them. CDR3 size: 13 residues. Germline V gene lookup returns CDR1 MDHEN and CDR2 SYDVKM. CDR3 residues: CASSWTDNQPQHF. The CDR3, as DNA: TGTGCCAGCAGCTGGACAGACAATCAGCCCCAGCATTTT.